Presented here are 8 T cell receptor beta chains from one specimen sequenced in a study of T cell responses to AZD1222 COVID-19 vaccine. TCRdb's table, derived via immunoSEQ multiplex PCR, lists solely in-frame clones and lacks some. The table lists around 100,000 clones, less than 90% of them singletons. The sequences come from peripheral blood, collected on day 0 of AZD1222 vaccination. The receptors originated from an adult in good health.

CDR3 region: CASRSAHTGELFF. CDR3 nucleotide sequence: TGTGCCAGCCGGAGCGCTCACACCGGGGAGCTGTTTTTT. This chain links TRBV9 with TRBJ2-2; no clear D gene. Germline V gene data show CDR1 as SGDLS and CDR2 as YYNGEE. Trimming removed 7 bases at V and 3 bases at J, with 10 bases between. The CDR3 is 13 residues long.

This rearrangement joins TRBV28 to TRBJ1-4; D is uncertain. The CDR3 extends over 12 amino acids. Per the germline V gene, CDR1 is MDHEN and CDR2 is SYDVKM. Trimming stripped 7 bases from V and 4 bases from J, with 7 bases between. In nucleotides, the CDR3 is TGTGCCAGCAAACAGATTAATGAAAAACTGTTTTTT. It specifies CASKQINEKLFF.

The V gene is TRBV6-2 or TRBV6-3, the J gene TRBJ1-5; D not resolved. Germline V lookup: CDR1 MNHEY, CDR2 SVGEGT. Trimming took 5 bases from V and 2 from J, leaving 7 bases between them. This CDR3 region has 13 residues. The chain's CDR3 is CASSKHRNQPQHF. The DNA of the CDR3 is TGTGCCAGCAGTAAACACCGCAATCAGCCCCAGCATTTT.

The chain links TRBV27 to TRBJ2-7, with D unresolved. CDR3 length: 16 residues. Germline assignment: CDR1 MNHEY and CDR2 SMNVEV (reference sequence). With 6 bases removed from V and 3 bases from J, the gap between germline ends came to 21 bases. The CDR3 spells CASRSTSSIRVYEQYF. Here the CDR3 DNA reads TGTGCCAGCAGGTCAACATCGTCTATAAGGGTCTACGAGCAGTACTTC.

Here the CDR3 reads CASTLGDTEAFF. CDR3 DNA: TGTGCCAGCACCTTGGGGGACACTGAAGCTTTCTTT. This chain links TRBV25-1 with TRBJ1-1; D might be TRBD1 (5 bases). Trimming stripped 7 bases from V and 3 bases from J, with 9 bases between. Per germline, CDR1 MGHDK and CDR2 SYGVNS. The CDR3 is made up of 12 amino acids.

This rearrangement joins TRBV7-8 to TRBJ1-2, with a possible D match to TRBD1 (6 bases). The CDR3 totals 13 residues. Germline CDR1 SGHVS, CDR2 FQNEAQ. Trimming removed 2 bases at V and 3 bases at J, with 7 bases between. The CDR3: CASSLRQDYGYTF. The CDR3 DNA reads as TGTGCCAGCAGCTTACGACAGGACTATGGCTACACCTTC. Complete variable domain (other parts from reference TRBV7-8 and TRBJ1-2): GAGVSQSPRYKVAKRGQDVALRCDPISGHVSLFWYQQALGQGPEFLTYFQNEAQLDKSGLPSDRFFAERPEGSVSTLKIQRTQQEDSAVYLCASSLRQDYGYTFGSGTRLTVV.

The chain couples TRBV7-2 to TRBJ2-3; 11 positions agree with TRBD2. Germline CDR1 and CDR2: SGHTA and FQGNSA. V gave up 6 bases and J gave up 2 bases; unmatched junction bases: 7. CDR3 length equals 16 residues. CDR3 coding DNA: TGTGCCAGCAGGGTAAGACTAGCGGGGTACACAGATACGCAGTATTTT. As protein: CASRVRLAGYTDTQYF.

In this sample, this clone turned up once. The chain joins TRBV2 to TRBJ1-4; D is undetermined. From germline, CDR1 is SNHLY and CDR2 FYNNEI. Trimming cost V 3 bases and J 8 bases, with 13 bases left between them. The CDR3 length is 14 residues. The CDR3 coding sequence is TGTGCCAGCAGTGATGAGGGTCTTGGAGAAAAACTGTTTTTT. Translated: CASSDEGLGEKLFF.